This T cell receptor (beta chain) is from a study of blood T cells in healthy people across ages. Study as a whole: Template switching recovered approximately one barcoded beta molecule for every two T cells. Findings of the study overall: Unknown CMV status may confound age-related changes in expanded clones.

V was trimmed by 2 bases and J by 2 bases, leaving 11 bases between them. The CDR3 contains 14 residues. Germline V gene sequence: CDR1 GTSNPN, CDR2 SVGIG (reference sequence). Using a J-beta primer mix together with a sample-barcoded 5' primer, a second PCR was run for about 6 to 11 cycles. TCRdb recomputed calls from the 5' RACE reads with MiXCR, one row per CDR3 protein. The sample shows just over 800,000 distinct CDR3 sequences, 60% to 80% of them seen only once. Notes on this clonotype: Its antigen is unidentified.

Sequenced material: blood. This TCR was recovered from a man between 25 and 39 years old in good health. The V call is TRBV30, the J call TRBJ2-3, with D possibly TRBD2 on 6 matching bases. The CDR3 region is CAWSSGEFTDTQYF. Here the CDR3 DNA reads TGTGCCTGGAGTTCGGGAGAATTCACAGATACGCAGTATTTT.